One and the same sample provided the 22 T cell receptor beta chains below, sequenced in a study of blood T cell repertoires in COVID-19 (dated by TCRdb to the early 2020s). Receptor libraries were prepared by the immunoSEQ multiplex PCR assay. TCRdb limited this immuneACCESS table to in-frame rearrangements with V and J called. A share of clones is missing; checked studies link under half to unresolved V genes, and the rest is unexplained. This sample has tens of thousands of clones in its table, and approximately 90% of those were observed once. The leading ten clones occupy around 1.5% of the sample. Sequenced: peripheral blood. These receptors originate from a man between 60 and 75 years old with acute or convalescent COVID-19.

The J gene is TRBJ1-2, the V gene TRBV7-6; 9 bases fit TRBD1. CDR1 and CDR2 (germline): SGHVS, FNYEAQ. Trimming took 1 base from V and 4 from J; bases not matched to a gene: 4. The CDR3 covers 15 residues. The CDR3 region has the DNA TGTGCCAGCAGCTTAGATGGGACAGGGCTCTATGGCTACACCTTC. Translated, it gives CASSLDGTGLYGYTF.

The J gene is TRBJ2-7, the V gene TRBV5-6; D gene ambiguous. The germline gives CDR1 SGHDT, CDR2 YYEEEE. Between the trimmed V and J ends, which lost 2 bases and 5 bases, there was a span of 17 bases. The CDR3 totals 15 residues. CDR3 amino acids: CASSFDLRLTNEQYF. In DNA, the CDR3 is TGTGCCAGCAGCTTCGACCTCCGGCTAACTAACGAGCAGTACTTC.

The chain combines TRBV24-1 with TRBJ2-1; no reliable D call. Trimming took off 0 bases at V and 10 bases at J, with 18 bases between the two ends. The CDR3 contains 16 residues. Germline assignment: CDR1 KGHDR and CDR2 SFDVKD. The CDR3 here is CATSDLRTPPFEEQFF. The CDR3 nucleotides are TGTGCCACCAGTGATTTGCGTACCCCCCCTTTCGAGGAGCAGTTCTTC.

CDR3 sequence reads: CASSQEKREPPVEQYF. The DNA for the CDR3 is TGCGCCAGCAGCCAAGAAAAGCGGGAGCCTCCCGTCGAGCAGTACTTC. V and J are TRBV4-3 and TRBJ2-7, with 8 positions matching TRBD2. Losses at the gene ends were 0 bases for V and 6 bases for J; bases not matched to a gene: 10. The CDR3 has 16 residues. Germline CDR1 LGHNA, CDR2 YSLEER.

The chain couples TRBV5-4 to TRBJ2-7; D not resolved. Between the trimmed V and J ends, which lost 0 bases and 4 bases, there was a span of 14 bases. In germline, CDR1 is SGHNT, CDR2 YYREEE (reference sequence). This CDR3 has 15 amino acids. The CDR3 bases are TGTGCCAGCAGCTTGGAATCTGGCAGATTATACGAGCAGTACTTC. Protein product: CASSLESGRLYEQYF.

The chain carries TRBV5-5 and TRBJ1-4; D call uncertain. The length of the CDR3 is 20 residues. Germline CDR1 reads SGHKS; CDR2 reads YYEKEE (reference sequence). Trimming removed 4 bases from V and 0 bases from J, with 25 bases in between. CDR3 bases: TGTGCCAGCAGCGCGACGGTGAGCGACGGATTTCTTCCAACTAATGAAAAACTGTTTTTT. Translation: CASSATVSDGFLPTNEKLFF. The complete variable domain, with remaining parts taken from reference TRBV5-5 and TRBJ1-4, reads DAGVTQSPTHLIKTRGQQVTLRCSPISGHKSVSWYQQVLGQGPQFIFQYYEKEERGRGNFPDRFSARQFPNYSSELNVNALLLGDSALYLCASSATVSDGFLPTNEKLFFGSGTQLSVL.

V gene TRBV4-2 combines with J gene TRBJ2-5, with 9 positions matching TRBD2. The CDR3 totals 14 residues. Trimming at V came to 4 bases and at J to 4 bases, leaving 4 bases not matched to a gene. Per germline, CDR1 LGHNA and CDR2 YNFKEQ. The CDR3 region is CASSRSGGGETQYF. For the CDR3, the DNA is TGTGCCAGCAGCCGTAGCGGGGGCGGAGAGACCCAGTACTTC.

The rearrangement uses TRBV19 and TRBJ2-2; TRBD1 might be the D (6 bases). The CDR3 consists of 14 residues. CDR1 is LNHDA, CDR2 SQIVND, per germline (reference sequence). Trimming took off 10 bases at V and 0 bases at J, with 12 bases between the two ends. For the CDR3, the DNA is TGTGCCACTAGCCGGGACACGAACACCGGGGAGCTGTTTTTT. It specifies CATSRDTNTGELFF. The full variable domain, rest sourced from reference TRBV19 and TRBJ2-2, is DGGITQSPKYLFRKEGQNVTLSCEQNLNHDAMYWYRQDPGQGLRLIYYSQIVNDFQKGDIAEGYSVSREKKESFPLTVTSAQKNPTAFYLCATSRDTNTGELFFGEGSRLTVL.

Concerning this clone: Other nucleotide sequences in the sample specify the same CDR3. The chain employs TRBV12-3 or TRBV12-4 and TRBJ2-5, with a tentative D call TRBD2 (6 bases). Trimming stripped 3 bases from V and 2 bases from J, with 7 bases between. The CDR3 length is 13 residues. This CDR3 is CASSLGLQETQYF. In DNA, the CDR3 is TGTGCCAGCAGTTTGGGACTTCAAGAGACCCAGTACTTC.

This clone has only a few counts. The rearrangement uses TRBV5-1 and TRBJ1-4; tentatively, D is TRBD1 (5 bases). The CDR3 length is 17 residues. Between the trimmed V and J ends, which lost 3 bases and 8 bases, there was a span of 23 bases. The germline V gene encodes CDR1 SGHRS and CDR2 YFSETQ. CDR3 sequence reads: CASSSAQLGTAGEKLFF. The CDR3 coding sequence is TGCGCCAGCAGCTCCGCCCAATTAGGGACGGCGGGAGAAAAACTGTTTTTT.

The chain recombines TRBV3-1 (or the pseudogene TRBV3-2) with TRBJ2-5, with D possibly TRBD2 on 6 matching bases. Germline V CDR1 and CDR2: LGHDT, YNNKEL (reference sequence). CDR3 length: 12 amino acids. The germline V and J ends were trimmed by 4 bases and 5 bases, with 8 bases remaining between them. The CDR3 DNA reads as TGTGCCAGCAGCCCAGGAGGGGAGACCCAGTACTTC. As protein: CASSPGGETQYF.

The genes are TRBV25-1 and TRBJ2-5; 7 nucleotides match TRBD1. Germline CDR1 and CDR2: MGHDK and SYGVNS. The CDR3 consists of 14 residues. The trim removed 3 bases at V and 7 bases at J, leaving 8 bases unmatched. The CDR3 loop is CASSEGQSIGTQYF. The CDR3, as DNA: TGTGCCAGCAGTGAGGGACAGTCGATTGGGACCCAGTACTTC. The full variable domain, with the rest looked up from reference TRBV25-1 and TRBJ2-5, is EADIYQTPRYLVIGTGKKITLECSQTMGHDKMYWYQQDPGMELHLIHYSYGVNSTEKGDLSSESTVSRIRTEHFPLTLESARPSHTSQYLCASSEGQSIGTQYFGPGTRLLVL.

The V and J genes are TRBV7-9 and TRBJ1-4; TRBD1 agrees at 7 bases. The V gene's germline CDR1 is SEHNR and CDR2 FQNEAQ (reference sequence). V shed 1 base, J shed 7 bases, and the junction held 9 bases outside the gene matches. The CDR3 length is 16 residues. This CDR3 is CASSLGGGQRGEKLFF. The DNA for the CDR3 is TGTGCCAGCAGCTTAGGAGGGGGCCAAAGAGGTGAAAAACTGTTTTTT.

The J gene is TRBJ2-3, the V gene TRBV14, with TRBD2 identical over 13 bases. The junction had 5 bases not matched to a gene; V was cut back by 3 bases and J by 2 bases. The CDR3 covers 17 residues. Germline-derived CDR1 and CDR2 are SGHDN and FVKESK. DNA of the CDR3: TGTGCCAGCAGCCACCGGGGACTAGCGGGATACACAGATACGCAGTATTTT. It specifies CASSHRGLAGYTDTQYF.

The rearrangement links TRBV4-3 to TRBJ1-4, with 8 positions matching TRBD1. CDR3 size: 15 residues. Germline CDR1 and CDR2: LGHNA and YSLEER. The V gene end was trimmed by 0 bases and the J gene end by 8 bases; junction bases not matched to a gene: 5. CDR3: CASSQDGQGGEKLFF. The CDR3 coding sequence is TGCGCCAGCAGCCAAGACGGACAGGGTGGAGAAAAACTGTTTTTT.

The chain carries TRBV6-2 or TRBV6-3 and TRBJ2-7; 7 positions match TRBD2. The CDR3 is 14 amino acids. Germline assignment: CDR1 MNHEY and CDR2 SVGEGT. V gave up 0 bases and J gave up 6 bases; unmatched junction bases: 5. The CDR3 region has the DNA TGTGCCAGCAGTTACTCGCGGGAGTTCCCCGAGCAGTACTTC. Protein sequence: CASSYSREFPEQYF.

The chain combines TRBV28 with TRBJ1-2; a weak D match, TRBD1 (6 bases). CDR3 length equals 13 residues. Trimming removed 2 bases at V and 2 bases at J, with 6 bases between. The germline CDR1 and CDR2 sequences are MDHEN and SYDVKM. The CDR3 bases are TGTGCCAGCAGTTTAACAGGGAACTATGGCTACACCTTC. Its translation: CASSLTGNYGYTF.

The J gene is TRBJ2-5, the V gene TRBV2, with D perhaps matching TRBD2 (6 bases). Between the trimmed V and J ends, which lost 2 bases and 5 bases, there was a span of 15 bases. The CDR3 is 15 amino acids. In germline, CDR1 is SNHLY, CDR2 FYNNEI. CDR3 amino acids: CASSEFVGGLETQYF. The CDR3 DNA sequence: TGTGCCAGCAGTGAATTCGTCGGGGGTCTTGAGACCCAGTACTTC. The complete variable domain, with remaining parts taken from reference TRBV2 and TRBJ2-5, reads EPEVTQTPSHQVTQMGQEVILRCVPISNHLYFYWYRQILGQKVEFLVSFYNNEISEKSEIFDDQFSVERPDGSNFTLKIRSTKLEDSAMYFCASSEFVGGLETQYFGPGTRLLVL.

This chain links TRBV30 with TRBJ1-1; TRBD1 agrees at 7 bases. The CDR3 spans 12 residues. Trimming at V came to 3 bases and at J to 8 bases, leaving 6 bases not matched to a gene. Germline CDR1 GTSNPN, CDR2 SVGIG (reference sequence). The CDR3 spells CAWSVRQGEAFF. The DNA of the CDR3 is TGTGCCTGGAGCGTTAGACAGGGAGAAGCTTTCTTT.

Here the CDR3 reads CASSLLAGVVETQYF. CDR3 nucleotide sequence: TGTGCCAGCAGCTTACTAGCGGGAGTGGTGGAGACCCAGTACTTC. The genes are TRBV7-3 and TRBJ2-5; 10 nucleotides agree with TRBD2. The germline V gene encodes CDR1 SGHTA and CDR2 FQGTGA. The trim removed 2 bases at V and 5 bases at J, leaving 5 bases unmatched. The CDR3 extends over 15 amino acids.

In nucleotides, the CDR3 is TGTGCCAGCAGCCCAGGGGCAGCCCTAGGGAGTGAAAAACTGTTTTTT. Translation gives CASSPGAALGSEKLFF. The chain is built from TRBV9 and TRBJ1-4; a weak D match, TRBD1 (6 bases). This CDR3 spans 16 amino acids. CDR1 is SGDLS, CDR2 YYNGEE, per germline. V lost 4 bases and J 7 bases, leaving 20 bases between the germline ends.

The DNA of the CDR3 is TGTGCCAGCAGTGAAGCTGGCAGGGGGCATGGCTACACCTTC. Amino acids: CASSEAGRGHGYTF. The V and J genes are TRBV2 and TRBJ1-2; TRBD1 matches 8 bases. J lost 6 bases, V lost 0 bases, and 3 bases had no gene match. The length of the CDR3 is 14 residues. Germline CDR1 SNHLY, CDR2 FYNNEI.